This TCR beta chain was captured in a study of identical twins. All donors comprised healthy Caucasians. This clonotype has a count of ten or more. Its antigen remains unidentified. A universal primer site was created by template switching, with the cDNA bearing unique molecular identifiers. TCRdb recomputed calls from the 5' RACE reads with MiXCR, one row per CDR3 protein. The sample holds 310,000 or so distinct CDR3 sequences, roughly 8.6% seen once. Study-level findings and limits: Conclusions leaned on cross-sectional statistical analysis and did not track the same donors over time. Beta clonotypes that were abundant in cord blood contained fewer insertions, a pattern absent from memory repertoires.

With 5 bases removed from V and 3 bases from J, the gap between germline ends came to 11 bases. Per the germline V gene, CDR1 is SGHVS and CDR2 is FNYEAQ. The CDR3 loop spans 14 amino acids. These data were also filed under a second study, of yellow fever vaccine responses in identical twins.

This TCR derives from a woman aged 18-29 years in good health. The chain has TRBV7-6 and TRBJ2-1; D is perhaps TRBD1 (6 bases). The source material was CD8+ T cells sorted from blood. CDR3 amino acids: CASSPDSIYNEQFF. The CDR3, as DNA: TGTGCCAGCAGCCCGGACAGCATCTACAATGAGCAGTTCTTC.